Below, 24 T cell receptor beta chains from the same sample are listed, as sequenced in a study of blood T cell repertoires in COVID-19. The repertoire was sequenced with immunoSEQ multiplex PCR; TCRdb's copy has only in-frame clones and lacks some. The sample lists 150,000 or so clones; less than 80% were seen once. The sequenced sample consisted of peripheral blood. These receptors all stem from a woman older than 75 with active or convalescent COVID-19.

The chain uses TRBV19 and TRBJ1-1, with D possibly TRBD1 on 6 matching bases. Trimming removed 6 bases at V and 7 bases at J, with 9 bases between. The CDR3 covers 11 residues. The germline gives CDR1 LNHDA, CDR2 SQIVND (reference sequence). DNA for the CDR3: TGTGCCAGTAGAACAGGGATTGAAGCTTTCTTT. Translating gives CASRTGIEAFF. The full variable domain, in which reference TRBV19 and TRBJ1-1 provide the parts outside the CDR3, is DGGITQSPKYLFRKEGQNVTLSCEQNLNHDAMYWYRQDPGQGLRLIYYSQIVNDFQKGDIAEGYSVSREKKESFPLTVTSAQKNPTAFYLCASRTGIEAFFGQGTRLTVV.

The chain has TRBV5-1 and TRBJ1-6, with no clear D. The ends were cut back, 6 bases at V and 4 bases at J, with 11 bases in the middle. CDR3 length: 14 residues. Germline values: CDR1 SGHRS, CDR2 YFSETQ. The CDR3 DNA is TGCGCCAGCAAGGTGGAGCAGTATAATTCACCCCTCCACTTT. Its translation is CASKVEQYNSPLHF.

The genes are TRBV5-4 and TRBJ1-1; possible D gene TRBD1, 5 bases. There are 15 residues in the CDR3. Trimming pared 0 bases from V and 1 base from J, leaving 10 bases between. Germline loops: CDR1 SGHNT, CDR2 YYREEE (reference sequence). The CDR3 DNA is TGTGCCAGCAGCTTGGGGAGGGGCACGAACACTGAAGCTTTCTTT. Translation: CASSLGRGTNTEAFF.

V usage is TRBV6-2 or TRBV6-3 and J usage is TRBJ2-6; 7 bases map to TRBD1. There are 15 residues in the CDR3. V gave up 6 bases and J gave up 0 bases; unmatched junction bases: 2. Germline CDR1 MNHEY, CDR2 SVGEGT. CDR3: CASSSGGSGANVLTF. CDR3 DNA: TGTGCCAGCAGCTCAGGGGGCTCTGGGGCCAACGTCCTGACTTTC.

The rearrangement joins TRBV30 to TRBJ1-3; TRBD1 aligns across 8 bases. CDR3 size: 14 residues. With 2 bases clipped from V and 4 bases from J, the junction kept 4 bases outside the gene matches. Germline V gene lookup returns CDR1 GTSNPN and CDR2 SVGIG (reference sequence). CDR3: CAWSRTGKGNTIYF. CDR3 sequence (DNA): TGTGCCTGGAGTAGGACAGGGAAAGGAAACACCATATATTTT. The full variable domain, completed using reference TRBV30 and TRBJ1-3, is SQTIHQWPATLVQPVGSPLSLECTVEGTSNPNLYWYRQAAGRGLQLLFYSVGIGQISSEVPQNLSASRPQDRQFILSSKKLLLSDSGFYLCAWSRTGKGNTIYFGEGSWLTVV.

The V and J genes are TRBV19 and TRBJ1-1; D might be TRBD1 (5 bases). The V and J ends lost 3 bases and 2 bases respectively, with 10 bases between them. The germline V gene has CDR1 LNHDA and CDR2 SQIVND (reference sequence). The CDR3 runs 14 residues. The CDR3 protein is CASSMPGHNTEAFF. DNA of the CDR3: TGTGCCAGTAGTATGCCCGGACACAACACTGAAGCTTTCTTT.

The rearrangement uses TRBV5-4 and TRBJ1-3; the D gene is possibly TRBD1 (5 bases). V lost 4 bases to trimming and J lost 4 bases, with 12 bases between them. The length of the CDR3 is 14 residues. The germline V gene has CDR1 SGHNT and CDR2 YYREEE (reference sequence). Here the CDR3 DNA reads TGTGCCAGCAGCCCAGCGACAGTCGGAAACACCATATATTTT. The encoded protein is CASSPATVGNTIYF.

The V gene is TRBV4-3, the J gene TRBJ2-2; D remains unclear. Germline CDR1 LGHNA, CDR2 YSLEER. V was pared by 0 bases and J by 3 bases, with 11 bases between. The CDR3 runs 16 residues. The DNA for the CDR3 is TGCGCCAGCAGCCAAGACTCCCTATCTGACACCGGGGAGCTGTTTTTT. Translated, it gives CASSQDSLSDTGELFF.

The V and J genes are TRBV5-4 and TRBJ2-7; 8 bases line up with TRBD2. In germline, CDR1 is SGHNT, CDR2 YYREEE (reference sequence). V lost 4 bases, J lost 4 bases, and 1 base stayed unmatched. The CDR3 length is 12 residues. The CDR3 bases are TGTGCCAGCAGCGGGACTAGTTACGAGCAGTACTTC. Translated: CASSGTSYEQYF.

This clone showed up just a few times. V usage is TRBV2 and J usage is TRBJ1-2; D perhaps matches TRBD1 (6 bases). This CDR3 is built from 13 residues. V lost 6 bases and J lost 7, with 15 bases in between. Germline V CDR1 and CDR2: SNHLY, FYNNEI. CDR3 loop: CASSRRGAGGYTF. The CDR3 DNA sequence: TGTGCCAGCAGCAGACGGGGGGCGGGTGGCTACACCTTC.

This rearrangement joins TRBV7-3 to TRBJ2-5; 13 bases map to TRBD2. With 5 bases clipped from V and 6 bases from J, the junction kept 6 bases outside the gene matches. CDR1 SGHTA and CDR2 FQGTGA come from the germline V gene. CDR3 length: 15 amino acids. In DNA form, the CDR3 reads TGTGCCAGCAGCGCGGGGACTAGCGGGGCCCAGACCCAGTACTTC. This gives the protein CASSAGTSGAQTQYF.

This rearrangement joins TRBV9 to TRBJ2-2, with D uncertain. The CDR3 contains 13 residues. V was pared by 0 bases and J by 7 bases, with 7 bases between. From germline, CDR1 is SGDLS and CDR2 YYNGEE. Written as DNA, the CDR3 is TGTGCCAGCAGCGTAGCTTTATTCGGGGAGCTGTTTTTT. This gives the protein CASSVALFGELFF.

The rearrangement links TRBV2 to TRBJ1-6, with D possibly being TRBD1 (6 bases). CDR3 length: 15 residues. The V gene lost 7 bases and the J gene lost 6 bases, with 16 bases spanning the gap. The germline V gene has CDR1 SNHLY and CDR2 FYNNEI. This CDR3 is CASIGYGQINSPLHF. The CDR3 DNA is TGTGCCAGCATCGGTTACGGACAGATTAATTCACCCCTCCACTTT.

V usage is TRBV3-1 (or the pseudogene TRBV3-2) and J usage is TRBJ2-5, with D possibly matching TRBD1 (5 bases). The length of the CDR3 is 15 residues. The V end lost 3 bases, the J end lost 1 base, and 12 bases lay between the germline ends. CDR1 LGHDT and CDR2 YNNKEL come from the germline V gene (reference sequence). CDR3 coding DNA: TGTGCCAGCAGCCAGGCCGGACATAGCCAAGAGACCCAGTACTTC. Translating it yields CASSQAGHSQETQYF.

The rearrangement joins TRBV19 to TRBJ2-5; a weak D match, TRBD2 (6 bases). Germline V gene data show CDR1 as LNHDA and CDR2 as SQIVND (reference sequence). The CDR3 is 16 amino acids. V dropped 5 bases and J dropped 0 bases, with 16 bases sitting between them. The CDR3 loop is CASSSTPLAHQETQYF. The CDR3 coding sequence is TGTGCCAGTAGTTCGACACCCCTAGCGCACCAAGAGACCCAGTACTTC.

CDR3 amino acids: CASSHLQGANPFFNEQFF. The CDR3 DNA reads as TGTGCCAGCTCACACCTACAGGGGGCTAATCCCTTTTTCAATGAGCAGTTCTTC. The chain carries TRBV18 and TRBJ2-1; 9 bases fit TRBD1. V was pared by 4 bases and J by 6 bases, with 16 bases of the junction left unmatched. CDR1 is KGHSH and CDR2 is LQKENI in the germline V gene. There are 18 residues in the CDR3.

The V and J genes are TRBV2 and TRBJ2-3; 9 bases are a match to TRBD1. Germline loops: CDR1 SNHLY, CDR2 FYNNEI. The CDR3 is 14 amino acids. V dropped 6 bases and J dropped 3; count of bases not matched to a gene: 4. The CDR3 loop is CASSLGQGTDTQYF. CDR3 coding DNA: TGTGCCAGCAGCCTTGGACAGGGGACAGATACGCAGTATTTT.

This rearrangement joins TRBV5-1 to TRBJ1-6; the D gene is possibly TRBD1 (5 bases). The V end lost 1 base, the J end lost 8 bases, and 13 bases lay between the germline ends. Germline lookup yields CDR1 SGHRS and CDR2 YFSETQ. The CDR3 has 15 amino acids. CDR3 DNA sequence: TGCGCCAGCAGCTTGACGGGGGGAGAGGATTCACCCCTCCACTTT. It codes for CASSLTGGEDSPLHF.

This clone was detected a few times. The chain couples TRBV7-3 to TRBJ1-2; D ambiguous. The CDR3 is 12 amino acids. The V end was cut by 2 bases, the J end by 3 bases, with 4 bases between. CDR1 is SGHTA and CDR2 is FQGTGA in the germline V gene. Here the CDR3 reads CASSLLDYGYTF. CDR3 sequence (DNA): TGTGCCAGCAGCTTACTAGACTATGGCTACACCTTC.

The chain is built from TRBV5-3 and TRBJ2-5, with 11 bases aligning to TRBD2. TRBV5-3 is recorded as an ORF, its role being uncertain. Trimming at V came to 4 bases and at J to 5 bases, leaving 1 base not matched to a gene. The CDR3 is 13 amino acids. In DNA form, the CDR3 reads TGTGCCAGAAGCCGGACTAGCGGGGAGACCCAGTACTTC. Amino acid sequence: CARSRTSGETQYF.

The chain uses TRBV7-8 and TRBJ2-1; D remains unclear. Trimming took off 5 bases at V and 4 bases at J, with 6 bases between the two ends. The length of the CDR3 is 12 residues. Germline CDR1 SGHVS, CDR2 FQNEAQ. The CDR3 DNA reads TGTGCCAGCAGCGCCCAGTACAATGAGCAGTTCTTC. Its translation: CASSAQYNEQFF.

This clone was detected only a few times. This chain joins TRBV7-3 and TRBJ1-1; D unclear. Per the germline V gene, CDR1 is SGHTA and CDR2 is FQGTGA. With 2 bases removed from V and 1 base from J, the gap between germline ends came to 8 bases. The CDR3 sequence is 14 residues long. CDR3 region: CASSLGGTNTEAFF. DNA for the CDR3: TGTGCCAGCAGCTTAGGCGGTACGAACACTGAAGCTTTCTTT.

This clone showed up just once. This chain connects TRBV29-1 to TRBJ2-5, with D maybe TRBD2 (6 bases). Germline assignment: CDR1 SQVTM and CDR2 ANQGSEA. The CDR3 consists of 12 residues. With 4 bases removed from V and 1 base from J, the gap between germline ends came to 7 bases. The CDR3 DNA reads TGCAGCGTTGTGGGACTCCAAGAGACCCAGTACTTC. This sequence encodes CSVVGLQETQYF.

The chain has TRBV2 and TRBJ1-3; 9 positions agree with TRBD1. The CDR3 sequence is 15 residues long. CDR1 and CDR2 (germline): SNHLY, FYNNEI. V was clipped by 11 bases and J by 1 base; unmatched bases: 9. The CDR3 here is CAGDTGTGSGNTIYF. The CDR3 nucleotides read TGTGCCGGTGATACCGGGACAGGGTCTGGAAACACCATATATTTT.